One sample yielded the 18 T cell receptor beta chains listed below, sequenced in a study of patients and donors after allogeneic stem cell transplantation. In TCRdb, the RT-PCR reads were re-called with MiXCR into one record per CDR3 protein. Of about 90,000 distinct CDR3 sequences listed, approximately 49% are singletons. What was sequenced was blood, either unsorted or a sorted T cell fraction (not recorded which). All receptors derive from a human donor who was either an allogeneic HSCT recipient or a stem cell or donor lymphocyte infusion donor (not recorded which). It is not recorded whose cells these are; they may come from a transplant donor.

The rearrangement uses TRBV4-1 and TRBJ1-1; no reliable D call. Germline CDR1 and CDR2: MGHRA and YSYEKL. The germline V and J ends were trimmed by 3 bases and 0 bases, with 8 bases remaining between them. CDR3 length equals 14 residues. The CDR3 sequence is CASSHPGLNTEAFF. CDR3 in DNA: TGCGCCAGCAGCCATCCCGGGTTGAACACTGAAGCTTTCTTT.

The gene calls are TRBV6-2 or TRBV6-3 and TRBJ2-1; D gene uncertain. This CDR3 is 14 amino acids long. V was cut by 5 bases and J by 6 bases, with 14 bases left in between. Germline-derived CDR1 and CDR2 are MNHEY and SVGEGT. The CDR3 nucleotides are TGTGCCAGCAGTACCCCCGGATGGTCCAATGAGCAGTTCTTC. It encodes CASSTPGWSNEQFF.

This clonotype was seen a single time. The chain combines TRBV14 with TRBJ2-1; a weak D match, TRBD1 (6 bases). This CDR3 is 16 amino acids long. Germline loops: CDR1 SGHDN, CDR2 FVKESK. V was pared by 2 bases and J by 6 bases, with 17 bases between. The CDR3 reads CASSQLQGPVINEQFF. The CDR3 coding sequence is TGTGCCAGCAGCCAACTCCAGGGGCCGGTGATCAATGAGCAGTTCTTC.

Ten or more counts support this clonotype. This rearrangement joins TRBV10-3 to TRBJ1-4, with D uncertain. Germline lookup yields CDR1 ENHRY and CDR2 SYGVKD. Trimming cost V 6 bases and J 4 bases, with 9 bases left between them. CDR3 size: 13 residues. CDR3 sequence reads: CAIRRLDNEKLFF. The CDR3 region has the DNA TGTGCCATCAGAAGACTGGATAATGAAAAACTGTTTTTT.

This chain joins TRBV6-1 and TRBJ1-2; D is unresolved. From germline, CDR1 is MNHNS and CDR2 SASEGT. The CDR3 is made up of 15 amino acids. Trimming took 5 bases from V and 5 from J, leaving 18 bases between them. As DNA, the CDR3 is TGTGCCAGCAGTCAAGATACAGAGAGAGCTTATGGCTACACCTTC. Its translation: CASSQDTERAYGYTF.

The rearrangement uses TRBV7-9 and TRBJ1-6; D is ambiguous. V lost 3 bases to trimming and J lost 0 bases, with 9 bases between them. This CDR3 is built from 16 residues. In germline, CDR1 is SEHNR, CDR2 FQNEAQ (reference sequence). CDR3 DNA sequence: TGTGCCAGCAGCTTGTCGGGGAGCTCCTATAATTCACCCCTCCACTTT. Translating it yields CASSLSGSSYNSPLHF.

The rearrangement uses TRBV7-9 and TRBJ2-5, with D tentatively TRBD1 (5 bases). Trimming took 3 bases from V and 4 from J, leaving 12 bases between them. The germline CDR1 and CDR2 sequences are SEHNR and FQNEAQ (reference sequence). This CDR3 has 14 residues. The CDR3 nucleotides read TGTGCCAGCAGCTTCACAGGCCCTCCAGAGACCCAGTACTTC. It specifies CASSFTGPPETQYF.

V is TRBV6-2 or TRBV6-3 and J is TRBJ2-3, with D perhaps TRBD1 or TRBD2 (5 bases each). Germline values: CDR1 MNHEY, CDR2 SVGEGT. Trimming took off 3 bases at V and 0 bases at J, with 10 bases between the two ends. CDR3 length equals 15 residues. CDR3 coding DNA: TGTGCCAGCAGTTATGGGACGAGTAGCACAGATACGCAGTATTTT. This codes for CASSYGTSSTDTQYF.

The CDR3 loop reads CSVPRVQGNTEAFF. The CDR3 bases are TGCAGCGTCCCAAGAGTCCAGGGGAACACTGAAGCTTTCTTT. The rearrangement links TRBV29-1 to TRBJ1-1, with D possibly matching TRBD1 (5 bases). V was cut by 6 bases and J by 1 base, with 15 bases left in between. CDR1 and CDR2 (germline): SQVTM, ANQGSEA. This CDR3 comprises 14 residues.

This clonotype was seen a few times. The V call is TRBV7-9, the J call TRBJ1-2; 8 bases agree with TRBD1. From germline, CDR1 is SEHNR and CDR2 FQNEAQ (reference sequence). Trimming at V came to 3 bases and at J to 3 bases, leaving 3 bases not matched to a gene. The CDR3 loop spans 14 amino acids. This CDR3 is CASSLETGDYGYTF. CDR3 DNA sequence: TGTGCCAGCAGCTTGGAGACAGGGGACTATGGCTACACCTTC.

In its sample, this clonotype was seen a few times. The chain is built from TRBV5-6 and TRBJ1-5; D might be TRBD1 (6 bases). The V end was cut by 4 bases, the J end by 0 bases, with 8 bases between. Germline V lookup: CDR1 SGHDT, CDR2 YYEEEE. This CDR3 is built from 14 residues. The CDR3 sequence: CASSHRDSNQPQHF. The DNA of the CDR3 is TGTGCCAGCAGCCACAGGGATAGCAATCAGCCCCAGCATTTT.

This sequence joins TRBV28 and TRBJ1-3, with D possibly being TRBD1 (5 bases). CDR1 and CDR2 (germline): MDHEN, SYDVKM. There are 14 residues in the CDR3. Trimming took 5 bases from V and 3 from J, leaving 11 bases between them. The CDR3 sequence: CASSRDGGGNTIYF. The DNA of the CDR3 is TGTGCCAGCAGTCGGGACGGCGGTGGAAACACCATATATTTT.

The chain is built from TRBV3-1 and TRBJ2-1; 15 bases line up with TRBD2. This CDR3 is built from 17 residues. The germline V gene has CDR1 LGHDT and CDR2 YNNKEL (reference sequence). With 6 bases clipped from V and 2 bases from J, the junction kept 5 bases outside the gene matches. CDR3 sequence: CASSRTSGRAAYNEQFF. In nucleotides, the CDR3 is TGTGCCAGCAGTCGGACTAGCGGGAGGGCCGCCTACAATGAGCAGTTCTTC.

This clonotype was seen only a few times. The chain recombines TRBV20-1 with TRBJ2-7, with D tentatively TRBD2 (6 bases). CDR3 size: 14 residues. Germline V CDR1 and CDR2: DFQATT, SNEGSKA (reference sequence). Trimming stripped 0 bases from V and 3 bases from J, with 12 bases between. CDR3 nucleotide sequence: TGCAGTGCTAGAGATACGGGAGACCACTACGAGCAGTACTTC. It codes for CSARDTGDHYEQYF.

V gene TRBV25-1 combines with J gene TRBJ2-2; D is undetermined. The germline CDR1 and CDR2 sequences are MGHDK and SYGVNS. The V end was cut by 5 bases, the J end by 0 bases, with 10 bases between. The CDR3 contains 15 residues. This chain's CDR3 is CASSFPGPNTGELFF. The CDR3 DNA reads as TGTGCCAGCAGTTTTCCCGGACCGAACACCGGGGAGCTGTTTTTT. Combining the CDR3 with reference TRBV25-1 and TRBJ2-2 gives the whole variable domain EADIYQTPRYLVIGTGKKITLECSQTMGHDKMYWYQQDPGMELHLIHYSYGVNSTEKGDLSSESTVSRIRTEHFPLTLESARPSHTSQYLCASSFPGPNTGELFFGEGSRLTVL.

This clonotype was seen more than once but under ten times. Its ends do not fully match the called genes, so a read error is possible. V is TRBV7-7 and J is TRBJ2-5; the D gene is possibly TRBD1 (6 bases). The CDR3 totals 13 residues. Germline V gene sequence: CDR1 SSHAT, CDR2 FNYEAQ (reference sequence). CDR3 nucleotides: TGTGCTAGCAGCCTAAGGACAGAAGAGACCCAGTACTTC. Protein: CASSLRTEETQYF.

The chain carries TRBV12-3 or TRBV12-4 and TRBJ2-6, with 8 bases identical to TRBD1. Trimming took 6 bases from V and 0 from J; bases not matched to a gene: 16. This CDR3 spans 20 amino acids. The CDR3 DNA sequence: TGTGCCAGCAGCCCTATGTCAGGGGGCCCCGCGAGCTCTGGGGCCAACGTCCTGACTTTC. It yields the protein CASSPMSGGPASSGANVLTF.

J is TRBJ2-1 and V is TRBV28, with D perhaps matching TRBD2 (5 bases). V lost 7 bases, J lost 10 bases, and 17 bases lay in between. The germline V gene has CDR1 MDHEN and CDR2 SYDVKM. The CDR3 has 13 residues. The CDR3 DNA is TGTGCCAGCACCCGGCCGCGGGTATTCGAGCAGTTCTTC. Encoded protein: CASTRPRVFEQFF. Supplemented by reference TRBV28 and TRBJ2-1, the full variable domain reads DVKVTQSSRYLVKRTGEKVFLECVQDMDHENMFWYRQDPGLGLRLIYFSYDVKMKEKGDIPEGYSVSREKKERFSLILESASTNQTSMYLCASTRPRVFEQFFGPGTRLTVL.